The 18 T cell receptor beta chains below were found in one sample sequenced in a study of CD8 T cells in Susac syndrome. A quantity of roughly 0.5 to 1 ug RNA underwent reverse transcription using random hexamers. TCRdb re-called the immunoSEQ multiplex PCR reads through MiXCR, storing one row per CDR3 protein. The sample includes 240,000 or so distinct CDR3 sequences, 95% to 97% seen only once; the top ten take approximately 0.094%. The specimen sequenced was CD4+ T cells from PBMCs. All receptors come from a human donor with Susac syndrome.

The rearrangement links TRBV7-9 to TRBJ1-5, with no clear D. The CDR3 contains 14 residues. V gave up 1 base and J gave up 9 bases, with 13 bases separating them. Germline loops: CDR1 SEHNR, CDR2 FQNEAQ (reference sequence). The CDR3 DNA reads TGTGCCAGCAGCTTAGGTGGAACCGGACCGCCCCAGCATTTT. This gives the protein CASSLGGTGPPQHF.

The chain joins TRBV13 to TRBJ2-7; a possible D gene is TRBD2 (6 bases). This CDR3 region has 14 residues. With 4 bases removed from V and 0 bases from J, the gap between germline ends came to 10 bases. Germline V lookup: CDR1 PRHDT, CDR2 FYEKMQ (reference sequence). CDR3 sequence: CASSYIADSYEQYF. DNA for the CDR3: TGTGCCAGCAGCTATATAGCGGACTCCTACGAGCAGTACTTC.

DNA of the CDR3: TGTGCCAGCAGCCTGCAGGGGGGGATCCAGTACGTCCTGACTTTC. Protein: CASSLQGGIQYVLTF. The chain links TRBV28 to TRBJ2-6; D might be TRBD1 or TRBD2, each matching 7 bases. Germline V gives CDR1 MDHEN, CDR2 SYDVKM. V gave up 6 bases and J gave up 11 bases, with 20 bases separating them. The CDR3 has 15 residues.

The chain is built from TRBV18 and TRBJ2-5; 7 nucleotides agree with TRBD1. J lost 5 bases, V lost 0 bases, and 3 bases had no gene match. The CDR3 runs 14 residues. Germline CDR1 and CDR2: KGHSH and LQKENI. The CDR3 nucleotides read TGTGCCAGCTCACCACCGACAGGGTTTGAGACCCAGTACTTC. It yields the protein CASSPPTGFETQYF.

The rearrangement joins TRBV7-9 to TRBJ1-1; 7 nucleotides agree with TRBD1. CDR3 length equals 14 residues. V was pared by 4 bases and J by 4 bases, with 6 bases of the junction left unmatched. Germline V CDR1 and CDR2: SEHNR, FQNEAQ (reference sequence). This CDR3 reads CASSSQGSLTEAFF. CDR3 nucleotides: TGTGCCAGCAGCTCACAGGGGAGTCTCACTGAAGCTTTCTTT.

The CDR3 protein is CASSEGTGWAFF. In nucleotides, the CDR3 is TGTGCCAGCAGTGAGGGGACGGGGTGGGCTTTCTTT. This chain joins TRBV25-1 and TRBJ1-1; D might be TRBD1 (5 bases). The CDR3 contains 12 residues. Per the germline V gene, CDR1 is MGHDK and CDR2 is SYGVNS. The V end lost 3 bases, the J end lost 11 bases, and 13 bases lay between the germline ends.

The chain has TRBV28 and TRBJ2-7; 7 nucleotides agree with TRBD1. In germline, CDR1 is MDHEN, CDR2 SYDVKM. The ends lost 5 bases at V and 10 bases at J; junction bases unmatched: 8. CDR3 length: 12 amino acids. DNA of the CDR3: TGTGCCAGCAGTCCTGGGACAGACCGCCAGTACTTC. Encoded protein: CASSPGTDRQYF.

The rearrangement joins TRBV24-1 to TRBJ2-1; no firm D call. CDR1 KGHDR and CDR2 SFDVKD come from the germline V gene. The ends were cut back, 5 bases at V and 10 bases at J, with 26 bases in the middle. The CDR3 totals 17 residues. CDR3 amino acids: CATSVRVPLLGWPEQFF. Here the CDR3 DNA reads TGTGCCACCAGTGTCCGGGTCCCCCTATTAGGTTGGCCCGAGCAGTTCTTC.

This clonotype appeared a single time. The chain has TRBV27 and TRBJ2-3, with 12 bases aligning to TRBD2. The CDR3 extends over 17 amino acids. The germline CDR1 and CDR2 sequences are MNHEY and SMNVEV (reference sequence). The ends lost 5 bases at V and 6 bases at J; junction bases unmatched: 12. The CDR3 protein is CASSKLGTSGYRDTQYF. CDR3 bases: TGTGCCAGCAGTAAACTGGGGACTAGCGGGTATCGGGATACGCAGTATTTT.

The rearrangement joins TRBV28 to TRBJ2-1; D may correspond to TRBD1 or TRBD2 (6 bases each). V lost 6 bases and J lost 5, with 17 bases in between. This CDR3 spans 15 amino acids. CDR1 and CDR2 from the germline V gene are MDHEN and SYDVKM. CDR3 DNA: TGTGCCAGCAGGGCTGGGGGGCAAGGTGACAATGAGCAGTTCTTC. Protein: CASRAGGQGDNEQFF.

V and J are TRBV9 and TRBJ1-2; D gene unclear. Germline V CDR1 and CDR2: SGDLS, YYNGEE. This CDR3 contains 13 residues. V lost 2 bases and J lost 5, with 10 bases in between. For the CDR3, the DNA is TGTGCCAGCAGCGTCGGAGGGTCGTATGGCTACACCTTC. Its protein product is CASSVGGSYGYTF.

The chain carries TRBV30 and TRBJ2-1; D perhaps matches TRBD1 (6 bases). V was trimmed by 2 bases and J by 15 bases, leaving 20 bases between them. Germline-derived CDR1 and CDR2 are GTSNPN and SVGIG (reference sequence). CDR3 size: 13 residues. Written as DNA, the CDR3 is TGTGCCTGGAGTCCGACAGGTACCTTTACAGCGTTCTTC. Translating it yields CAWSPTGTFTAFF.

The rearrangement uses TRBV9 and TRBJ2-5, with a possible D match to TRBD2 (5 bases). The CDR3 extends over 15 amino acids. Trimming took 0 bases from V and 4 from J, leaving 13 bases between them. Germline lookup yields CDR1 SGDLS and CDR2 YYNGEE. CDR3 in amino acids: CASSVGGGSGETQYF. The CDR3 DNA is TGTGCCAGCAGCGTAGGCGGAGGTTCGGGAGAGACCCAGTACTTC.

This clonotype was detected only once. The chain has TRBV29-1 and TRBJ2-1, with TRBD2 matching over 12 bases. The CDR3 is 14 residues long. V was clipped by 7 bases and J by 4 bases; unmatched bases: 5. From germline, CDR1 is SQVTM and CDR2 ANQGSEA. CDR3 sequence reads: CSALAGGPYNEQFF. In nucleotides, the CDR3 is TGCAGCGCCCTAGCGGGAGGGCCTTACAATGAGCAGTTCTTC.

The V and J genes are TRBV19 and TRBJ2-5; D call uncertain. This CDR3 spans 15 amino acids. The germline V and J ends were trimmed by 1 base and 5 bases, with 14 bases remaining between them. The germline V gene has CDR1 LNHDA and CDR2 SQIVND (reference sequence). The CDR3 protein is CASSIGAALGETQYF. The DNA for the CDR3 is TGTGCCAGTAGTATAGGGGCAGCCCTTGGGGAGACCCAGTACTTC.

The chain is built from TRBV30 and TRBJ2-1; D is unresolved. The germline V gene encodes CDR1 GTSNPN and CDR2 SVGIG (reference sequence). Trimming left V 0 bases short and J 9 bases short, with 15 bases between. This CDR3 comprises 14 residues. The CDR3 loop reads CAWSVLTWSLEQFF. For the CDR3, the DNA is TGTGCCTGGAGTGTCTTAACGTGGAGTCTTGAGCAGTTCTTC.

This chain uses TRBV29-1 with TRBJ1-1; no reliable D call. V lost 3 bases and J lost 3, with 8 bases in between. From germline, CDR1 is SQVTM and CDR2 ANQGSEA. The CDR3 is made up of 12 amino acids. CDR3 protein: CSVDEGDTEAFF. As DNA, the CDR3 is TGCAGCGTTGACGAGGGAGACACTGAAGCTTTCTTT.

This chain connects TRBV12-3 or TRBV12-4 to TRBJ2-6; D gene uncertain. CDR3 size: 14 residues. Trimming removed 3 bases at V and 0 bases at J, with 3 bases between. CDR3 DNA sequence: TGTGCCAGCAGTTTGGGCTCTGGGGCCAACGTCCTGACTTTC. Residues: CASSLGSGANVLTF.